This T cell receptor beta chain stems from a study of cytomegalovirus exposure and HLA in healthy donors. General study points: What a later analysis reportedly showed was that an Asian-associated ancestry cluster had fewer N-insertions than the approximately 700-donor mean. Indistinguishability led to the exclusion of some V segments, TRBV6-2 and TRBV6-3 included. In a later analysis, TCR beta V- and J-gene trimming was associated with a missense DCLRE1C variant.

The PCR had 60 Vbeta and 13 Jbeta primers. Libraries were prepared by immunoSEQ multiplex PCR; TCRdb keeps only in-frame clonotypes and omits some of them. This table has more than 140,000 clones, over 60% appearing once. The ends were cut back, 5 bases at V and 4 bases at J, with 11 bases in the middle. The CDR3 contains 13 residues. Per the germline V gene, CDR1 is MGHDK and CDR2 is SYGVNS. This clone was detected a few times. Its cognate antigen is unknown. Material for sequencing was PBMCs. This receptor was identified in a male donor in good health and CMV-seronegative. The chain joins TRBV25-1 to TRBJ1-1; TRBD1 is a possible D gene (5 bases). CDR3 DNA sequence: TGTGCCAGCAGTCGGCAGGACACCACTGAAGCTTTCTTT. Encoded protein: CASSRQDTTEAFF.